This TCR beta chain was captured by sequencing in a study of T-cell reconstitution after alpha-beta-depleted transplantation in children. TCRbeta library preparation incorporated unique molecular identifiers. TCRdb processed the PCR reads anew with MiXCR; each CDR3 protein has one entry. This sample has 600,000 to 700,000 distinct CDR3 sequences, with 16% found just once. This clonotype appeared a few times. The CDR3 consists of 13 residues. Germline V gene sequence: CDR1 LGHNA, CDR2 YSLEER. V gave up 0 bases and J gave up 6 bases, with 6 bases separating them. The clonotype was recovered from a human donor who donated a stem cell graft to a child with acute myeloid leukemia. Sequencing was performed on PBMCs from the stem cell graft donor, taken from the stem cell graft. The rearrangement joins TRBV4-3 to TRBJ2-1, with D maybe TRBD1 (5 bases). The CDR3 nucleotides read TGCGCCAGCAGCCAAGACAGGGTCAATGAGCAGTTCTTC. Translation: CASSQDRVNEQFF.